This T cell receptor (beta chain) came from a study of cytomegalovirus exposure and HLA in healthy donors (dated by TCRdb to about 2017). Background on the whole study: An earlier analysis of under 600 of the donors reported about 250 Gb of sequence data and some 120 million unique TCR beta sequences from about 179 million T cells. Because of strong linkage in the cohort, four to six DR-DQ haplotypes were treated as single units for association and clustering. All discovery cohort repertoires had been generated using a single sequencing platform. In the later analysis, no new phenotypic data were used to find candidate immune exposures; instead, reliance was placed on TCR beta sequences and their occurrence across donors. In a later analysis, previously published TCR beta repertoires from 670 or so donors were re-analyzed and high-resolution HLA genotyping was added so that TCR occurrence patterns could be studied. The aim of the study was to test whether cataloging public T cell receptors could identify signatures of past pathogen exposure. In addition to the first cohort of 666 subjects, a separate validation cohort of approximately 120 different subjects was used. The study combined high-throughput TCR immunosequencing, statistical association of individual TCRs with disease status, and machine learning to predict cytomegalovirus infection status. An earlier analysis of some 500 of the donors used high-throughput TCR beta sequencing to judge whether each TCR beta V gene segment behaved as functional or pseudogenic. Using immunosequencing, the study profiled T cell repertoires from some 670 subjects and related those repertoires to cytomegalovirus serostatus. Typing coverage differed by locus: A, B, C, DRB1 and DQB1 were typed in about 620-630 donors, DQA1 in 500 to 550, DPA1 in around 600, and DPB1 in around 490. Of the roughly 400 genotyped donors, 81% were placed in the genetic ancestry cluster associated with self-reported Caucasian donors. HLA typing covered class I and class II loci at four-digit resolution. In a later genetic analysis, genome-wide SNP genotypes for about 65% of the 666 donors were used, and that subset was treated as a discovery cohort. On average, 235,054 unique TCR beta nucleotide sequences were sequenced per donor among a few hundred genotyped donors of the cohort, with roughly 18% of those sequences being non-productive. An early release that covered 640 HLA-typed donors contained approximately 290 gigabases of sequencing data and 85 million to 100 million unique TCR sequences. Donor age, sex, ethnicity and CMV serostatus were compiled together with the repertoire data.

The cohort was made up of several hundred healthy bone marrow donors. At the time of sampling, every cohort member was nominally healthy, though immune exposures that went unrecorded were likely present. The donor was CMV seronegative and was included in the group of about 350 seronegative cohort members. A peripheral blood sample was provided by each donor, and peripheral blood mononuclear cells were used for TCR beta sequencing. Genomic DNA extraction from the blood cell samples was performed with the Qiagen DNeasy Blood Extraction Kit. CDR1 and CDR2 (SGHKS, YYEKEE) derive from the germline V gene (reference sequence). Trimming takes 2 bases off V and 3 bases off J; junction bases not matched to a gene: 1. The CDR3 runs 13 amino acids, cysteine and phenylalanine included. Only the CDR3 portion is preserved as DNA: 39 bases, with reading frame beginning at the first base. The library came from the immunoSEQ multiplex PCR assay. For the multiplex PCR, a mixture combining 60 forward primers for TCR Vbeta segments and 13 reverse primers for TCR Jbeta segments was used. A multiplex PCR assay on genomic DNA amplified the CDR3 region of rearranged TCR beta genes. On the Illumina HiSeq System, the amplified TCR beta libraries were sequenced as 87-base-pair reads. The source study handled its data this way. A later analysis tallied roughly 78 million unique TCR beta chains across the 666 repertoires, and about 12 million of those chains were shared by two or more donors. Raw reads were error-corrected and collapsed into unique sequences by a nearest-neighbor algorithm in which closely related sequences were merged to remove PCR and sequencing errors. To assign V, D and J gene segments, CDR3 sequences were aligned to IMGT reference sequences. For a sequence to be retained, a match of at least six nucleotides to both a V gene segment and a J gene segment was required. Rearrangements were called productive when the CDR3 lacked stop codons and stayed in frame with V and J; all others were non-productive. CDR3 was defined according to IMGT convention as the region running from the second conserved V-encoded cysteine to the conserved J-encoded phenylalanine. Sequences without an unambiguous match to a single V gene segment were excluded from the earlier analysis of about 600 of the donors. An earlier analysis of a few hundred of the donors called V segments functional above 56.7% productive rearrangements and segregating when the between-donor standard deviation exceeded 5%. A statistical classification framework was developed to diagnose cytomegalovirus status using the catalog of TCR beta chain sequences. V and J gene assignment, in a later analysis, came from comparing TCR nucleotide sequences with IMGT/GENE-DB human TR gene sequences. A later analysis assigned CDR3 sequences and most-parsimonious VDJ recombination scenarios with the TCRdist pipeline. A later analysis defined each TCR beta chain by its CDR3 amino acid sequence plus V-gene family, and excluded reads lacking a unique V-gene family. To address suspected cross-contamination and a sequencing artifact, a later analysis removed approximately 590 highly shared, low-generation-probability nucleotide sequences. For each public chain, a later analysis derived a clonal expansion index from normalized ranks of inferred template counts within each repertoire. Generation probabilities in a later analysis came from a VDJ recombination model fitted to out-of-frame rearrangements, and those results were checked against IGoR. In a later analysis, TCR-TCR, TCR-HLA and TCR-CMV co-occurrence was scored with hypergeometric tests, and a repertoire-size bias correction was applied to TCR pairs. A later analysis estimated false discovery rates by permuting HLA or CMV assignments 20 times. A later analysis grouped co-occurring TCRs with DBSCAN, adding TCRdist sequence similarity when clustering within HLA-allele-positive subsets. Co-occurrence clustering excluded repertoires with fewer than 30,000 or more than 120,000 public chains, plus five with anomalous nucleotide sharing. Entries here come from immuneACCESS through TCRdb and include only in-frame sequences with V and J called. Some clones fail to appear in such tables; in the studies checked, an unresolved V gene covers under half of the shortfall, and the cause of the remainder is unknown. The V and J calls and clone size are taken from that table; D and trimming were inferred from the DNA. The sample has approximately 100,000 clones on record, approximately 80% of them singletons. The top ten clonotypes cover over 2% of the sample.

There are a few counts of this clone. The target of this receptor is not known. No base quality values were provided; no much bigger clone lies one nucleotide off. Overall study outcomes, separate from this receptor: Strong co-occurrence of HLA alleles, especially DR and DQ, made assigning TCR associations to individual alleles difficult. In a later analysis, several top co-occurrence clusters were reported to appear linked to parvovirus B19, influenza, CMV and Epstein-Barr virus. In vitro tests confirmed that a few of the cytomegalovirus-associated TCR beta chains recognize cytomegalovirus antigens. While some public TCRs were present in many individuals, most TCR sequences turned up only very rarely across donors. Because some donors lacked HLA typing at each locus, the association tests relied only on the typed subset. A total of fewer than 200 TCR beta chains were listed by the study as associated with cytomegalovirus. In a later analysis, HLA-associated TCR beta chains were found to be more clonally expanded and to have lower generation probabilities than equally common non-associated chains. Presence/absence analyses assumed roughly uniform sequencing depth across donors, an assumption that may not hold. A further reported finding was that TCR beta sequences accurately predicted the HLA-A and HLA-B alleles for most subjects in the first cohort. In a later analysis, the rate of TCR association differed among HLA loci, with DRB1 alleles having the most associated TCRs and HLA-C alleles having the fewest. Most CMV-associated TCR beta chains appeared to be HLA-restricted in a later analysis, and the HLA associations seemed to be driven largely by CMV exposure. CMV serostatus was the only immune exposure information available for the cohort. V-gene and J-gene trimming of TCR beta chains was associated with a missense DCLRE1C variant in a later genetic analysis, and the association was replicated in an independent cohort. Some IMGT-functional V segments, including TRBV6-2 and TRBV6-3, could not be told apart with the 87-base-pair reads, so those segments were excluded. About 17 rarely observed V segments, including chromosome 9 orphons, were excluded from the earlier analysis of a few hundred of the donors because counts were too low. Compared with the 666-donor mean, donors in an Asian-associated ancestry cluster had fewer N-insertions in productive TCRs, according to a later genetic analysis. The cohort was sequenced for TCR beta chains only, and without alpha or paired-chain data the features that could be detected were limited. Cytomegalovirus status was reported to be diagnosed by the classifier with high specificity and sensitivity in both the original and validation cohorts. In an earlier analysis of around 600 of the donors, most TCR beta V segments appeared in productive rearrangements about 87% or about 30% of the time, broadly matching IMGT annotations. A cluster of highly shared sequence variants was judged likely to represent a technical artifact of the sequencing pipeline. A later analysis associated 17,000 or so TCR beta sequences with specific HLA alleles at a false discovery rate of 0.05. Linkage disequilibrium might explain the correlated functional status among segregating V segments, but an unknown experimental factor could not be excluded. The authors suggested that the approach could potentially be extended to other disease states and immunological phenotypes.

The source is a woman aged 25 to 39 in good health and CMV-seronegative. The chain couples TRBV5-5 to TRBJ1-1, with 7 middle bases fitting TRBD1. The material sequenced was PBMCs. The CDR3 here reads CASSLDRDTEAFF. The nucleotides are TGTGCCAGCAGCTTAGACAGGGACACTGAAGCTTTCTTT. The CDR3 plus the reference TRBV5-5 and TRBJ1-1 genes for the other parts give the full variable domain: DAGVTQSPTHLIKTRGQQVTLRCSPISGHKSVSWYQQVLGQGPQFIFQYYEKEERGRGNFPDRFSARQFPNYSSELNVNALLLGDSALYLCASSLDRDTEAFFGQGTRLTVV.